This T cell receptor beta chain was identified during a study of memory CD8 T cells in hepatitis C reinfection. Study context: After reinfection, a couple of primary-infection resolvers became chronically infected. Samples at peak reinfection came 3 to 8 weeks post-detection.

The method was immunoSEQ multiplex PCR; TCRdb's version includes in-frame clones alone and lacks a portion of them. The sample shows roughly 43,000 clones, 88% of them seen only once. Trimming cost V 6 bases and J 10 bases; bases outside gene matches: 0. Germline V CDR1 and CDR2: MNHEY, SMNVEV (reference sequence). This CDR3 region has 11 residues. This sample's time point: peak reinfection, 3 to 8 weeks after reinfection detection. The sorted cells went straight to TCR sequencing with no prior in vitro expansion. Donors came from people who inject drugs enrolled in HEPCO, Canada. A couple of donors provided sorted CD3+ CD8+ CD45RO- naive CD8 T cells at all three reinfection time points.

This clonotype was sampled from a man in his late teens or twenties with hepatitis C virus infection. This chain connects TRBV27 to TRBJ2-1, with 10 nucleotides matching TRBD1. Sequenced input: naive CD8+ T cells sorted from blood. CDR3 loop: CASRTGGEQFF. The CDR3 DNA is TGTGCCAGCAGGACAGGGGGCGAGCAGTTCTTC.